Shown below are 29 T cell receptor beta chains from a single sample sequenced in a study of post-analysis software for immune sequencing data. Study-wide points: Roughly 5 TRBV segments, including TRBV5-6, TRBV5-1 and TRBV20-1, were more frequent in patients than controls.

Researchers reported that TCR beta cDNA libraries carried unique molecular identifiers. TCRdb called the PCR reads again in MiXCR, with one record for every CDR3 protein. The table shows approximately 730,000 distinct CDR3 sequences, with around 42% occurring only once. Their antigens are not known. The material sequenced was blood. These receptors all come from a girl under 18 with multiple sclerosis.

V usage is TRBV6-5 and J usage is TRBJ2-2, with 9 nucleotides matching TRBD2. Germline V gene data show CDR1 as MNHEY and CDR2 as SVGAGI. The CDR3 has 16 amino acids. V gave up 4 bases and J gave up 6 bases; unmatched junction bases: 9. As DNA, the CDR3 is TGTGCCAGCAGTTCGCCCAGCGGGAGGCGGTCCGGGGAGCTGTTTTTT. Protein sequence: CASSSPSGRRSGELFF.

In this sample, this clonotype turned up a few times. V is TRBV15 and J is TRBJ1-2; a possible D gene is TRBD1 (5 bases). The CDR3 has 14 amino acids. V gave up 0 bases and J gave up 6 bases, with 11 bases separating them. Germline CDR1 is LNHNV and CDR2 is YYDKDF (reference sequence). The chain's CDR3 is CATSRERGEHGYTF. The CDR3 nucleotides read TGTGCCACCAGCAGAGAGCGGGGGGAACATGGCTACACCTTC.

The chain couples TRBV9 to TRBJ2-5; no firm D call. In germline, CDR1 is SGDLS, CDR2 YYNGEE. The length of the CDR3 is 14 residues. The V and J ends lost 1 base and 4 bases respectively, with 11 bases between them. In DNA, the CDR3 is TGTGCCAGCAGCGTAAGTCCCCAGGTAGAGACCCAGTACTTC. Translating it yields CASSVSPQVETQYF. Using reference TRBV9 and TRBJ2-5 for the parts outside the CDR3, the full variable domain is DSGVTQTPKHLITATGQRVTLRCSPRSGDLSVYWYQQSLDQGLQFLIQYYNGEERAKGNILERFSAQQFPDLHSELNLSSLELGDSALYFCASSVSPQVETQYFGPGTRLLVL.

The V call is TRBV12-3 or TRBV12-4, the J call TRBJ2-7; possibly TRBD1 for D (5 bases). V was shortened by 5 bases and J by 0 bases, with 11 bases between the two germline ends. The CDR3 is 14 residues long. The CDR3 reads CASSKTGASYEQYF. In DNA, the CDR3 is TGTGCCAGCAGTAAAACAGGAGCCTCCTACGAGCAGTACTTC.

The V and J genes are TRBV6-1 and TRBJ2-5; 9 bases fit TRBD2. CDR3 size: 13 residues. Germline CDR1 MNHNS, CDR2 SASEGT. With V trimmed by 2 bases and J by 10 bases, 5 bases remained unmatched. CDR3 residues: CASSELLAGIQYF. The CDR3 nucleotides read TGTGCCAGCAGTGAACTACTAGCGGGTATCCAGTACTTC.

V and J are TRBV27 and TRBJ1-1, with D possibly matching TRBD1 (5 bases). The CDR3 contains 14 residues. Trimming took off 6 bases at V and 2 bases at J, with 13 bases between the two ends. Germline CDR1 reads MNHEY; CDR2 reads SMNVEV (reference sequence). CDR3 sequence: CASRYRGTNTEAFF. As DNA, the CDR3 is TGTGCCAGCAGATACCGGGGCACTAACACTGAAGCTTTCTTT.

In its sample, this clonotype was seen once. For the CDR3, the DNA is TGTGCCAGCAGCTCCGGGGACAGAAGTAATGAAAAACTGTTTTTT. Its protein product is CASSSGDRSNEKLFF. The rearrangement uses TRBV6-5 and TRBJ1-4; 7 nucleotides match TRBD1. CDR1 is MNHEY and CDR2 is SVGAGI in the germline V gene. The CDR3 contains 15 residues. The J segment lost 4 bases and the V segment lost 6 bases, leaving 8 bases of the junction unmatched.

The genes are TRBV27 and TRBJ1-1; tentatively, D is TRBD1 (5 bases). The germline gives CDR1 MNHEY, CDR2 SMNVEV (reference sequence). The ends were cut back, 8 bases at V and 3 bases at J, with 16 bases in the middle. The CDR3 covers 14 residues. The CDR3 nucleotides are TGTGCCAGCTCCCTGCGGGGGGGAGACACTGAAGCTTTCTTT. Its translation: CASSLRGGDTEAFF.

This clonotype appeared a few times. The V gene is TRBV12-3 or TRBV12-4, the J gene TRBJ1-1, with D possibly being TRBD1 (5 bases). The CDR3 consists of 13 residues. V lost 7 bases and J lost 1, with 10 bases in between. In DNA, the CDR3 is TGTGCCAGCACCGTCACAGGGAACACTGAAGCTTTCTTT. This sequence encodes CASTVTGNTEAFF.

V is TRBV4-1 and J is TRBJ2-1, with no clear D. Per germline, CDR1 MGHRA and CDR2 YSYEKL. Trimming stripped 0 bases from V and 5 bases from J, with 11 bases between. This CDR3 is 15 amino acids long. The CDR3 reads CASSQDPGPNNEQFF. The CDR3 DNA reads TGCGCCAGCAGCCAAGACCCCGGGCCAAACAATGAGCAGTTCTTC.

This rearrangement joins TRBV7-9 to TRBJ1-4, with 9 bases matching TRBD1. The CDR3 covers 15 residues. Germline-derived CDR1 and CDR2 are SEHNR and FQNEAQ (reference sequence). V trimming: 6 bases; J trimming: 7 bases; junction bases outside the gene matches: 9. CDR3 sequence (DNA): TGTGCCAGCAGAGCGGGGACAGGGAATCCTGAAAAACTGTTTTTT. Its protein is CASRAGTGNPEKLFF.

This clonotype was seen only once. V usage is TRBV28 and J usage is TRBJ1-1; tentatively, D is TRBD1 (5 bases). CDR1 is MDHEN and CDR2 is SYDVKM in the germline V gene. There are 14 residues in the CDR3. V was shortened by 7 bases and J by 4 bases, with 16 bases between the two germline ends. The CDR3 reads CASTPRVGGTEAFF. Here the CDR3 DNA reads TGTGCCAGCACTCCGCGAGTGGGGGGCACTGAAGCTTTCTTT.

The J gene is TRBJ1-2, the V gene TRBV27, with no clear D. V was clipped by 5 bases and J by 8 bases, with 18 bases between them. CDR1 is MNHEY, CDR2 SMNVEV, per germline (reference sequence). The CDR3 has 14 residues. CDR3: CASSPGQRVRGYTF. The CDR3 DNA reads TGTGCCAGCAGTCCCGGCCAGAGGGTACGGGGCTACACCTTC.

Comments on this clonotype: Since a much larger clone is just one base distant, this may be a read error. The V and J genes are TRBV7-9 and TRBJ2-1, with D tentatively TRBD2 (6 bases). This CDR3 has 16 amino acids. Germline CDR1 and CDR2: SEHNR and FQNEAQ (reference sequence). The CDR3, as DNA: TGTGCCAGCAGCCCACGACTAGGTAACGCCTACAATGAGCAGGTCTTC. Translated, it gives CASSPRLGNAYNEQVF. The full variable domain, completed using reference TRBV7-9 and TRBJ2-1, is DTGVSQNPRHKITKRGQNVTFRCDPISEHNRLYWYRQTLGQGPEFLTYFQNEAQLEKSRLLSDRFSAERPKGSFSTLEIQRTEQGDSAMYLCASSPRLGNAYNEQVFGPGTRLTVL.

This clonotype was counted only a few times. V usage is TRBV29-1 and J usage is TRBJ1-2; D possibly corresponds to TRBD1 (5 bases). Germline assignment: CDR1 SQVTM and CDR2 ANQGSEA. Trimming shortened V by 2 bases and J by 2 bases, and 9 bases separated the two germline ends. This CDR3 spans 13 amino acids. CDR3 loop: CSVEFGANYGYTF. The CDR3 DNA reads as TGCAGCGTTGAATTTGGGGCAAACTATGGCTACACCTTC.

This clonotype was recorded a few times. The chain couples TRBV28 to TRBJ2-1; 14 bases fit TRBD2. Germline lookup yields CDR1 MDHEN and CDR2 SYDVKM. The CDR3 is 13 residues long. Losses at the gene ends were 5 bases for V and 14 bases for J; bases not matched to a gene: 5. CDR3 in amino acids: CASSAGLAGAKFF. In nucleotides, the CDR3 is TGTGCCAGCAGTGCGGGACTAGCGGGAGCAAAGTTCTTC.

This clonotype turned up a few times. This chain joins TRBV12-3 or TRBV12-4 and TRBJ2-3; TRBD1 might be the D (6 bases). The V end was cut by 8 bases, the J end by 1 base, with 13 bases between. The CDR3 consists of 14 residues. CDR3 DNA sequence: TGTGCCAGCCTGGACAGCCGGGGCACAGATACGCAGTATTTT. Its translation: CASLDSRGTDTQYF.

This sequence joins TRBV7-9 and TRBJ2-4, with 16 nucleotides matching TRBD2. Unmatched junction bases numbered 2, after V lost 5 bases and J lost 4 bases. The CDR3 runs 16 residues. The germline V gene encodes CDR1 SEHNR and CDR2 FQNEAQ (reference sequence). In DNA, the CDR3 is TGTGCCAGCAGCCCGGGACTAGCGGGAGGGAAAAACATTCAGTACTTC. Translated, it gives CASSPGLAGGKNIQYF.

The chain is built from TRBV15 and TRBJ1-2, with TRBD1 as a possible D gene (5 bases). Germline CDR1 is LNHNV and CDR2 is YYDKDF (reference sequence). Trimming stripped 0 bases from V and 5 bases from J, with 13 bases between. This CDR3 spans 15 amino acids. The CDR3 DNA reads as TGTGCCACCAGCAGAGAGGGAGACAGCTTTTATGGCTACACCTTC. Translating gives CATSREGDSFYGYTF. Full variable domain (outside the CDR3, taken from reference TRBV15 and TRBJ1-2): DAMVIQNPRYQVTQFGKPVTLSCSQTLNHNVMYWYQQKSSQAPKLLFHYYDKDFNNEADTPDNFQSRRPNTSFCFLDIRSPGLGDTAMYLCATSREGDSFYGYTFGSGTRLTVV.

This chain joins TRBV19 and TRBJ1-2; D is ambiguous. The CDR3 sequence is 15 residues long. Trimming removed 5 bases at V and 4 bases at J, with 17 bases between. The V gene's germline CDR1 is LNHDA and CDR2 SQIVND (reference sequence). The CDR3 nucleotides are TGTGCCAGTAGTGCCGGACGGTCGCTAGGCTATGGCTACACCTTC. Its translation is CASSAGRSLGYGYTF.

The V gene is TRBV4-3, the J gene TRBJ2-7; D is perhaps TRBD1 (5 bases). Trimming pared 0 bases from V and 2 bases from J, leaving 11 bases between. Germline lookup yields CDR1 LGHNA and CDR2 YSLEER. This CDR3 region has 15 residues. The CDR3 DNA reads as TGCGCCAGCAGCCAAGAATTGACAGCCACCTACGAGCAGTACTTC. This gives the protein CASSQELTATYEQYF.

The rearrangement links TRBV6-5 to TRBJ2-1, with 7 bases lining up with TRBD2. The CDR3 is made up of 15 amino acids. Germline CDR1 MNHEY, CDR2 SVGAGI. Trimming cost V 1 base and J 7 bases; bases outside gene matches: 7. The CDR3 here is CASSYLSAGDNEQFF. The CDR3 DNA follows: TGTGCCAGCAGTTACTTATCGGCGGGAGATAATGAGCAGTTCTTC.

At least ten counts were recorded for this clonotype. V is TRBV7-2 and J is TRBJ2-1; possible D gene TRBD2, 6 bases. Germline lookup yields CDR1 SGHTA and CDR2 FQGNSA. With 2 bases removed from V and 2 bases from J, the gap between germline ends came to 13 bases. The CDR3 is 16 amino acids. CDR3 amino acids: CASSLTGRGAYNEQFF. DNA of the CDR3: TGTGCCAGCAGCTTAACGGGGCGCGGGGCCTACAATGAGCAGTTCTTC.

This clonotype was counted a few times. The rearrangement joins TRBV20-1 to TRBJ1-2; weak D call: TRBD1 (6 bases). The CDR3 is made up of 14 amino acids. Per germline, CDR1 DFQATT and CDR2 SNEGSKA (reference sequence). V lost 6 bases to trimming and J lost 2 bases, with 16 bases between them. The CDR3 nucleotides are TGCAGTGCCCCCGGACAGCAGCAAAACTATGGCTACACCTTC. Its translation is CSAPGQQQNYGYTF.

This sequence joins TRBV12-3 or TRBV12-4 and TRBJ2-3; D perhaps matches TRBD2 (5 bases). V lost 3 bases and J lost 10, with 11 bases in between. The CDR3 is 12 residues long. CDR3 coding DNA: TGTGCCAGCAGTTTCCCTAGGAGGCCGCAGTATTTT. Its translation is CASSFPRRPQYF.

The chain combines TRBV24-1 with TRBJ1-6; D perhaps matches TRBD1 (5 bases). The germline gives CDR1 KGHDR, CDR2 SFDVKD. V was cut by 6 bases and J by 8 bases, with 7 bases left in between. The CDR3 loop spans 12 amino acids. The CDR3: CATSMGDSPLHF. The CDR3 DNA reads TGTGCCACCAGTATGGGGGATTCACCCCTCCACTTT.

This clonotype showed up just a few times. The chain joins TRBV29-1 to TRBJ2-5, with 7 nucleotides matching TRBD2. This CDR3 has 15 amino acids. Germline CDR1 SQVTM, CDR2 ANQGSEA. With 5 bases clipped from V and 1 base from J, the junction kept 10 bases outside the gene matches. CDR3: CSVLPGLAAQETQYF. The CDR3 coding sequence is TGCAGCGTTCTTCCGGGGCTAGCGGCCCAAGAGACCCAGTACTTC.

This clonotype was counted at least ten times. The chain couples TRBV29-1 to TRBJ2-5, with 8 bases fitting TRBD1. J lost 5 bases, V lost 4 bases, and 3 bases had no gene match. The CDR3 sequence is 12 residues long. Per germline, CDR1 SQVTM and CDR2 ANQGSEA. The CDR3 bases are TGCAGCGTTGGAGACAGGGGTGAGACCCAGTACTTC. Translation gives CSVGDRGETQYF. Together with reference TRBV29-1 and TRBJ2-5, the CDR3 gives the full variable domain: SAVISQKPSRDICQRGTSLTIQCQVDSQVTMMFWYRQQPGQSLTLIATANQGSEATYESGFVIDKFPISRPNLTFSTLTVSNMSPEDSSIYLCSVGDRGETQYFGPGTRLLVL.

The V and J genes are TRBV5-1 and TRBJ2-1, with D tentatively TRBD2 (7 bases). The germline V gene has CDR1 SGHRS and CDR2 YFSETQ. V dropped 10 bases and J dropped 5 bases, with 16 bases sitting between them. This CDR3 has 13 amino acids. The CDR3: CAGRGGPHNEQFF. CDR3 in DNA: TGCGCCGGAAGGGGGGGGCCGCACAATGAGCAGTTCTTC.